A selection of T cell receptor beta chains follows, all from one sample in a study of blood T cell repertoires in COVID-19. TCRdb's copy holds only in-frame clones and misses some; the assay was immunoSEQ multiplex PCR. This table holds around 330,000 clones, over 75% found once. The specimen sequenced was peripheral blood. These receptors came from a woman aged 50 to 60 with active or convalescent COVID-19. Each CDR3 is given with its conserved first and last residue. The order of the fields is V gene, J gene, D gene, CDR3 DNA, CDR3 protein. A D gene is named only where the DNA matches it firmly.

>TRBV6-5|TRBJ1-3|NA
TGTGCCAGCAGTTACGATCGGGGAGCGGGAAACACCATATATTTT
CASSYDRGAGNTIYF
>TRBV11-2|TRBJ2-7|NA
TGTGCCAGCAGCTGGTCAGGGGACTACGAGCAGTACTTC
CASSWSGDYEQYF
>TRBV4-3|TRBJ1-5|TRBD1
TGCGCCAGCAGCCAAGATTCAGCAGGGGGTCGTCAGCCCCAGCATTTT
CASSQDSAGGRQPQHF
>TRBV7-2|TRBJ1-2|NA
TGTGCCAGCAGCTTAGCCTCTAGAATCTATGGCTACACCTTC
CASSLASRIYGYTF
>TRBV30|TRBJ2-7|NA
TGTGCCTGGAGTCCGGATAGCGGATTCGAGCAGTACTTC
CAWSPDSGFEQYF
>TRBV6-2/TRBV6-3|TRBJ2-3|NA
TGTGCCAGCAGCCCTCGGACTGGCACAGATACGCAGTATTTT
CASSPRTGTDTQYF
>TRBV18|TRBJ2-1|NA
TGTGCCAGCTCACCAAGAGTCCTTAATGAGCAGTTCTTC
CASSPRVLNEQFF
>TRBV28|TRBJ1-6|NA
TGTGCCATCCAGAACGGGGTTTATAATTCACCCCTCCACTTT
CAIQNGVYNSPLHF
>TRBV7-8|TRBJ2-5|TRBD2
TGTGCCAGCAGCTTAACCCCCCTAGCGGGGGGCCAAGAGACCCAGTACTTC
CASSLTPLAGGQETQYF
>TRBV18|TRBJ2-3|NA
TGTGCCAGCTCCGGAATTTCGGGTACAGATACGCAGTATTTT
CASSGISGTDTQYF
>TRBV28|TRBJ1-4|TRBD1
TGTGCCAGCGAAGAGGAGGGGGCTTTAAGGGAAAAACTGTTTTTT
CASEEEGALREKLFF
>TRBV7-2|TRBJ1-2|NA
TGTGCCAGCAGCTTAGAGATTGGACTTCACTATGGCTACACCTTC
CASSLEIGLHYGYTF
>TRBV10-3|TRBJ2-1|TRBD2
TGTGCCATCAGTGAGGGACTAGCGGGGGGGTCAAATGAGCAGTTCTTC
CAISEGLAGGSNEQFF
>TRBV28|TRBJ2-1|TRBD2
TGTGCCAGTCTAGACTGGGGAGGGAATGAGCAGTTCTTC
CASLDWGGNEQFF
>TRBV27|TRBJ2-3|TRBD2
TGTGCCAGCAGTTTAGACCGACTAGCGGGAGTGGCAGATACGCAGTATTTT
CASSLDRLAGVADTQYF
>TRBV5-1|TRBJ2-3|NA
TGCGCCAGCAGCGGACGGGACTTGGCAGATACGCAGTATTTT
CASSGRDLADTQYF
>TRBV6-5|TRBJ1-5|NA
TGTGCCAGCGGTTTAGAGACAGGCCTCAATCAGCCCCAGCATTTT
CASGLETGLNQPQHF